The rows below give T cell receptor beta chains drawn from one sample of a study of PD-1 blockade in classical Hodgkin lymphoma. TCRdb's table, derived via immunoSEQ multiplex PCR, lists solely in-frame clones and lacks some. Of 64,000 or so clones in the sample, around nine tenths are singletons; the top ten hold approximately 8%. Sequenced here: peripheral blood mononuclear cells (PBMCs), sampled before the fourth cycle of nivolumab. All receptors derive from a human donor with classical Hodgkin lymphoma. Both conserved end residues are part of each CDR3. Each record gives: CDR3 length, J gene, D gene, V gene, clone size, CDR3 DNA, CDR3 protein. D genes are given only for firm matches. Part of the rows lack a size; the others show once, few, many or a class for expanded clones.

>15|TRBJ2-1|TRBD2|TRBV19|NA
TGTGCCAGTAGTACCACTAGCGGGCTACCCAATGAGCAGTTCTTC
CASSTTSGLPNEQFF
>12|TRBJ2-5|NA|TRBV28|NA
TGTGCCAGCAGCACCGAAGAAGAGACCCAGTACTTC
CASSTEEETQYF
>14|TRBJ1-4|NA|TRBV6-5|NA
TGTGCCAGCAGTTACAGTAGGTTTGGTGAAAAACTGTTTTTT
CASSYSRFGEKLFF
>15|TRBJ1-2|NA|TRBV11-2|NA
TGTGCCAGCAGCAGCTTAGGTGGACAGTTGTTTGGCTACACCTTC
CASSSLGGQLFGYTF
>15|TRBJ2-1|TRBD2|TRBV5-4|NA
TGTGCCAGCAGCCTCCCTAGCGGGGGTCGGTATGAGCAGTTCTTC
CASSLPSGGRYEQFF
>16|TRBJ2-3|NA|TRBV11-1|NA
TGTGCCAGCAGCTTAGCATCTTGGGGGGGCACAGATACGCAGTATTTT
CASSLASWGGTDTQYF
>11|TRBJ1-4|NA|TRBV20-1|NA
TGCAGTGTGGTAGATAATGAAAAACTGTTTTTT
CSVVDNEKLFF
>15|TRBJ2-3|TRBD2|TRBV7-9|NA
TGTGCCAGCAGCTCACTAGCGGGAAGGACAGATACGCAGTATTTT
CASSSLAGRTDTQYF
>15|TRBJ2-2|NA|TRBV7-9|once
TGTGCCAGCAGCTTTTGGGTTTTGGGCACCGGGGAGCTGTTTTTT
CASSFWVLGTGELFF
>17|TRBJ2-1|NA|TRBV4-1|NA
TGCGCCAGCAGCCAAGGACCAGAGGGCACCGCCTACAATGAGCAGTTCTTC
CASSQGPEGTAYNEQFF
>12|TRBJ2-7|NA|TRBV6-5|NA
TGTGCCAGCAGGGCAGGGTCCTACGAGCAGTACTTC
CASRAGSYEQYF
>14|TRBJ1-6|NA|TRBV10-3|NA
TGTGCCATCAGTGATGACAGCCTTCATTCACCCCTCCACTTT
CAISDDSLHSPLHF
>15|TRBJ2-7|NA|TRBV2|NA
TGTGCCAGCGGGACCAGCCGGATGGAGGACGTGGAGCAGTACTTC
CASGTSRMEDVEQYF
>15|TRBJ1-1|TRBD1|TRBV13|NA
TGTGCCAGCAGCTTAAAGGTCGTGGACAGGGAAAAAGCTTTCTTT
CASSLKVVDREKAFF
>14|TRBJ1-5|NA|TRBV29-1|NA
TGCAGCGCATCCATACAGGGCAGCAATCAGCCCCAGCATTTT
CSASIQGSNQPQHF
>15|TRBJ2-7|NA|TRBV11-1|NA
TGTGCCAGCAGCTTAGAGGCCAGCCGATCCTACGAGCAGTACTTC
CASSLEASRSYEQYF
>14|TRBJ2-2|NA|TRBV6-1|NA
TGTGCCAGCATTAGGGGTCCCAACACCGGGGAGCTGTTTTTT
CASIRGPNTGELFF
>14|TRBJ1-5|NA|TRBV6-5|NA
TGTGCCAGCAGCAGGACAGTTAGCAATCAGCCCCAGCATTTT
CASSRTVSNQPQHF
>12|TRBJ2-1|NA|TRBV29-1|NA
TGCAGCGTTGAAGTCGACCACAATGAGCAGTTCTTC
CSVEVDHNEQFF
>16|TRBJ2-1|TRBD2|TRBV7-9|once
TGTGCCAGCAGCCCTAGGCCGGGACTAGAAAGGAATGAGCAGTTCTTC
CASSPRPGLERNEQFF
>13|TRBJ2-7|NA|TRBV10-2|NA
TGCGCCAGCACTAGTTGGGAAACATACGAGCAGTACTTC
CASTSWETYEQYF
>13|TRBJ2-1|NA|TRBV19|NA
TGTGCCAGTAGTATAGCCACCTACAATGAGCAGTTCTTC
CASSIATYNEQFF
>15|TRBJ2-2|TRBD1|TRBV11-3|NA
TGTGCCAGCAGCATCTCACAGGGGGCGTCCGGGGAGCTGTTTTTT
CASSISQGASGELFF
>18|TRBJ2-3|TRBD2|TRBV7-2|NA
TGTGCCAGCAGCTTCGTTCGACTAGCGGGCGGACAGGCAGATACGCAGTATTTT
CASSFVRLAGGQADTQYF
>13|TRBJ2-3|NA|TRBV28|NA
TGTGCCAGCAGCGTAGCTTCCACAGATACGCAGTATTTT
CASSVASTDTQYF
>12|TRBJ2-7|NA|TRBV30|few
TGTGCCTGGAAAGGGGTGAACTACGAGCAGTACTTC
CAWKGVNYEQYF
>16|TRBJ1-1|NA|TRBV5-6|NA
TGTGCCAGCAGCTTTGGAGGTAGGGGAATGAACACTGAAGCTTTCTTT
CASSFGGRGMNTEAFF
>16|TRBJ1-6|TRBD1|TRBV27|NA
TGTGCCAGCAGTTTTGACAGGGTGAACTATAATTCACCCCTCCACTTT
CASSFDRVNYNSPLHF
>13|TRBJ2-5|NA|TRBV29-1|NA
TGCAGCGTTGAACCCAGCATAGGAGAGACCCAGTACTTC
CSVEPSIGETQYF
>13|TRBJ1-1|TRBD1|TRBV25-1|NA
TGTGCCAGCAGTCCAAGGGACAGGGGATCAGCTTTCTTT
CASSPRDRGSAFF
>12|TRBJ1-4|NA|TRBV6-6|NA
TGTGCCAGCAGTTACTCAAATGAAAAACTGTTTTTT
CASSYSNEKLFF
>16|TRBJ2-7|TRBD2|TRBV7-8|NA
TGTGCCAGCACCCTGGTACTAGCGGGAGGGCCCTACGAGCAGTACTTC
CASTLVLAGGPYEQYF
>12|TRBJ1-6|NA|TRBV2|NA
TGTGCCAGCAGTGTAAGGAATTCACCCCTCCACTTT
CASSVRNSPLHF
>12|TRBJ2-7|TRBD1|TRBV10-1|NA
TGCGCCAGCAGCTGGACAGGGTCCGAGCAGTACTTC
CASSWTGSEQYF
>16|TRBJ2-3|NA|TRBV5-4|NA
TGTGCCAGCACCCGAAAGGGTTACGAGGGGCGGAATACGCAGTATTTT
CASTRKGYEGRNTQYF
>16|TRBJ1-6|NA|TRBV19|once
TGTGCCAGTAGTATAGACGCCAGGAGTCCGGGCTCACCCCTCCACTTT
CASSIDARSPGSPLHF
>19|TRBJ2-6|NA|TRBV7-9|NA
TGTGCCAGCAGCCCAAGAAGCGTCAGCTTATACTCTGGGGCCAACGTCCTGACTTTC
CASSPRSVSLYSGANVLTF
>13|TRBJ2-4|NA|TRBV6-5|NA
TGTGCCAGCAGTTTAGGACGGCGAGACATTCAGTACTTC
CASSLGRRDIQYF
>15|TRBJ2-1|TRBD1|TRBV27|NA
TGTGCCAGCAGTCCGGGACAGGGGTCCTACAATGAGCAGTTCTTC
CASSPGQGSYNEQFF
>14|TRBJ2-7|NA|TRBV6-4|NA
TGTGCCAGCAGGCCCTATCCGAGCTCCTACGAGCAGTACTTC
CASRPYPSSYEQYF
>13|TRBJ2-1|TRBD2|TRBV18|few
TGTGCCAGCTCACGGGACTATGACAATGAGCAGTTCTTC
CASSRDYDNEQFF
>17|TRBJ2-4|NA|TRBV15|NA
TGTGCCACCAGCAGAGAGGGGAGGCCCGTGGCCAAAAACATTCAGTACTTC
CATSREGRPVAKNIQYF
>14|TRBJ1-2|NA|TRBV11-2|medium-sized
TGTGCCAGCAGCACAAGGGGGAAGGACTATGGCTACACCTTC
CASSTRGKDYGYTF